Below, 7 T cell receptor beta chains from the same sample are listed, as sequenced in a study of blood T cell repertoires in COVID-19. Only in-frame clones appear in the TCRdb table, and some are missing; sequencing was by immunoSEQ multiplex PCR. The sample records over 200,000 clones, 85% to 90% being singletons. The sample taken for sequencing was PBMCs or T cells enriched from blood (not recorded which). These receptors all stem from a man between 18 and 35 years old who had recovered from COVID-19.

This clone was seen a few times. J is TRBJ2-7 and V is TRBV3-1 (or the pseudogene TRBV3-2), with TRBD1 as a possible D gene (6 bases). CDR3 length: 13 residues. The germline V and J ends were trimmed by 4 bases and 5 bases, with 12 bases remaining between them. CDR1 LGHDT and CDR2 YNNKEL come from the germline V gene (reference sequence). The CDR3 nucleotides are TGTGCCAGCAGCCCGGGGACATTTAACGAGCAGTACTTC. Translating gives CASSPGTFNEQYF.

The gene calls are TRBV5-4 and TRBJ2-3; D possibly corresponds to TRBD2 (6 bases). V was cut by 0 bases and J by 8 bases, with 10 bases left in between. The CDR3 totals 13 residues. The germline V gene has CDR1 SGHNT and CDR2 YYREEE (reference sequence). The CDR3 reads CASSLAGGTTQYF. The CDR3 nucleotides are TGTGCCAGCAGCTTGGCCGGGGGTACTACGCAGTATTTT.

CDR3 bases: TGTGCCAGCAGCGTGGGTAGCGGGGTCCGGGAGCAGTACTTC. Its translation is CASSVGSGVREQYF. This rearrangement joins TRBV9 to TRBJ2-7; 8 nucleotides align to TRBD2. The CDR3 length is 14 residues. With V trimmed by 2 bases and J by 7 bases, 8 bases remained unmatched. Germline V CDR1 and CDR2: SGDLS, YYNGEE.

The chain has TRBV7-9 and TRBJ2-3, with TRBD2 as a possible D gene (6 bases). The V gene's germline CDR1 is SEHNR and CDR2 FQNEAQ (reference sequence). V gave up 2 bases and J gave up 2 bases, with 17 bases separating them. The CDR3 loop spans 17 amino acids. The CDR3 region is CASSLSEGTYVTDTQYF. The DNA of the CDR3 is TGTGCCAGCAGCTTAAGCGAGGGGACTTACGTCACAGATACGCAGTATTTT.

CDR3: CAWSAEGPQPQHF. CDR3 coding DNA: TGTGCCTGGAGTGCAGAGGGTCCTCAGCCCCAGCATTTT. V and J are TRBV30 and TRBJ1-5; D gene uncertain. Trimming cost V 1 base and J 6 bases, with 10 bases left between them. The CDR3 totals 13 residues. Germline V gives CDR1 GTSNPN, CDR2 SVGIG (reference sequence).

V gene TRBV6-5 combines with J gene TRBJ2-1, with 9 bases fitting TRBD2. Germline loops: CDR1 MNHEY, CDR2 SVGAGI. This CDR3 comprises 15 residues. V was clipped by 8 bases and J by 12 bases; unmatched bases: 17. For the CDR3, the DNA is TGTGCCAGCTGCCCGACTAGCGGACCCCTAGAGGGGCAGTTCTTC. It translates to CASCPTSGPLEGQFF.

This chain links TRBV6-1 with TRBJ2-3; the D gene is possibly TRBD1 (6 bases). CDR3 length: 16 residues. V lost 4 bases to trimming and J lost 2 bases, with 16 bases between them. In germline, CDR1 is MNHNS, CDR2 SASEGT. The CDR3: CASSGDTLDITDTQYF. The DNA for the CDR3 is TGTGCCAGCAGTGGGGACACCTTAGACATCACAGATACGCAGTATTTT.